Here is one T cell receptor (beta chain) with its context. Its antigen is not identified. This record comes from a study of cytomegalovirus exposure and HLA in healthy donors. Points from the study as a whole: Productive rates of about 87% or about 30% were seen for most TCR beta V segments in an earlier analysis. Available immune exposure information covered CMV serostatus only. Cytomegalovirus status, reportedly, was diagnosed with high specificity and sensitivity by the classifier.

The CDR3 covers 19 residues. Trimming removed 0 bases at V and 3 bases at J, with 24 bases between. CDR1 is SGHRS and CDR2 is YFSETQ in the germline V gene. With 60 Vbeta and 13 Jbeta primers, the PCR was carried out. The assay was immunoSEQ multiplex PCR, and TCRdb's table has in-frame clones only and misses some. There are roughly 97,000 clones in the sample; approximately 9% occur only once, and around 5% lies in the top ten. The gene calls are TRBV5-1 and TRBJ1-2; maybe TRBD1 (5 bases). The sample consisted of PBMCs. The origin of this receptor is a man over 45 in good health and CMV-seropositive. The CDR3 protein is CASSLGVGELWTNDYGYTF. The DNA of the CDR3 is TGCGCCAGCAGCTTGGGGGTGGGGGAGCTGTGGACTAATGACTATGGCTACACCTTC.